This T cell receptor beta chain appears in the sequencing data of a study of blood T cell repertoires in COVID-19. Background on the study: PBMCs, B-cell-depleted T cells, or T cells were the source of the cDNA or gDNA that made up the material.

Profiled with immunoSEQ multiplex PCR; TCRdb holds only in-frame clones, not every one. Here the sample spans tens of thousands of clones, about four fifths being singletons. The V and J ends lost 2 bases and 8 bases respectively, with 9 bases between them. CDR1 and CDR2 (germline): KGHSH, LQKENI. The CDR3 is made up of 12 amino acids. The chain employs TRBV18 and TRBJ1-1; unclear D gene. The receptor was isolated from a woman older than 75 with active or convalescent COVID-19. The sample comprised peripheral blood. CDR3 residues: CASSPKGGEAFF. CDR3 in DNA: TGTGCCAGCTCACCAAAGGGAGGGGAAGCTTTCTTT. Combining the CDR3 with reference TRBV18 and TRBJ1-1 gives the whole variable domain NAGVMQNPRHLVRRRGQEARLRCSPMKGHSHVYWYRQLPEEGLKFMVYLQKENIIDESGMPKERFSAEFPKEGPSILRIQQVVRGDSAAYFCASSPKGGEAFFGQGTRLTVV.